This T cell receptor (beta chain) came from a study of T-cell reconstitution after alpha-beta-depleted transplantation in children. Study-wide results and limits: The high TCRbeta diversity at day 60 in some patients came from surviving recipient T cells and thymic progenitors. T-cell numbers and diversity one year post-transplant derived largely from freshly generated T cells. By about two months after transplant, alpha-beta T cells reportedly arose from several hundred graft clones that had expanded.

The germline V gene has CDR1 DFQATT and CDR2 SNEGSKA (reference sequence). V was clipped by 5 bases and J by 7 bases, with 12 bases between them. CDR3 length: 12 residues. It was with unique molecular identifiers that the TCRbeta library was prepared. TCRdb reprocessed the PCR reads via MiXCR and lists one record per CDR3 protein. The sample carries 400,000 to 450,000 distinct CDR3 sequences, 43% recorded once. On this clonotype: Its antigen is currently unknown.

Material: PBMCs, obtained before TCRalphabeta/CD19-depleted stem cell transplant. The chain is built from TRBV20-1 and TRBJ1-3; the D is unclear. The source of this sequence is a girl aged 2-10 years with aplastic anemia, due to receive a stem cell transplant. The CDR3 here is CSAEQVGNTIYF. DNA for the CDR3: TGCAGTGCTGAGCAGGTCGGGAACACCATATATTTT.